This TCR beta chain originates from a study of blood T cell repertoires in COVID-19. Study as a whole: T cells, B-cell-depleted T cells, or PBMCs provided the cDNA or gDNA that served as material.

V gave up 5 bases and J gave up 2 bases; unmatched junction bases: 6. This CDR3 has 15 amino acids. Germline values: CDR1 MDHEN, CDR2 SYDVKM. Per the original data handling: Amplification from reference gene primers served as the basis for estimated nucleated cell counts. Profiled with immunoSEQ multiplex PCR; TCRdb holds only in-frame clones, not every one. From that table come the V and J calls and clone size; the DNA was used to work out D and trimming. The sample holds a few hundred thousand clones, 70% to 90% seen once. Seattle patients were enrolled during active infection and followed longitudinally.

Sequenced material: peripheral blood. The TCR was taken from a young woman with COVID-19, enrolled during active disease. The chain employs TRBV28 and TRBJ2-7; 10 nucleotides match TRBD2. The CDR3 here is CASSTGTSVTYEQYV. The CDR3 DNA sequence: TGTGCCAGCAGTACCGGGACTAGCGTAACCTACGAGCAGTACGTC.